This T cell receptor beta chain comes out of a study of graft-versus-host responses after intestinal transplantation. Study-wide background: Recipients were given multivisceral, liver-intestinal, or isolated intestinal transplants.

Profiled with immunoSEQ multiplex PCR; TCRdb holds only in-frame clones, not every one. The sample includes 95,000 to 130,000 clones, approximately 90% of them seen just once. In the case of this clone: The antigen remains undetermined.

This CDR3 is 14 amino acids long. The sample in question was unstimulated CD4+ T cells sorted from spleen or lymph node cells, obtained before intestinal transplant. This rearrangement joins TRBV21-1 to TRBJ1-3; whether TRBD1, the table's D call, matches the DNA was not checked. TRBV21-1 is flagged as a pseudogene. The sequence was collected from a human donor who received an intestinal transplant. For the CDR3, the DNA is TGTGCCAGCAGCAAACGGCAGGGTAGGGACACCATATATTTT. Its translation: CASSKRQGRDTIYF.